What follows are 19 T cell receptor beta chains derived from one specimen sequenced in a study of blood T cell repertoires in COVID-19. Using immunoSEQ multiplex PCR, the repertoire was profiled, and TCRdb retains in-frame clones only, with some absent. The table lists about 300,000 clones, almost 90% of them singletons. Material: PBMCs or T cells enriched from blood (not recorded which). All receptors come from a woman in her late teens or twenties with acute COVID-19.

This clone was detected only a few times. The chain employs TRBV11-3 and TRBJ1-2; D is unresolved. Germline loops: CDR1 SGHNT, CDR2 YENEEA. The CDR3 is 16 residues long. V dropped 5 bases and J dropped 1 base, with 17 bases sitting between them. The CDR3 DNA is TGTGCCAGCAGCCTGGAGGGCCGTGAGGGTAACTATGGCTACACCTTC. Translating it yields CASSLEGREGNYGYTF.

The rearrangement joins TRBV5-1 to TRBJ2-2; D gene ambiguous. Trimming cost V 3 bases and J 5 bases, with 23 bases left between them. This CDR3 contains 18 residues. Looked up from germline, CDR1 is SGHRS and CDR2 is YFSETQ. CDR3: CASSSLLMTGLRTGELFF. CDR3 in DNA: TGCGCCAGCAGCTCCCTACTCATGACCGGCCTGAGGACCGGGGAGCTGTTTTTT.

The chain employs TRBV29-1 and TRBJ1-5, with TRBD1 as a possible D gene (5 bases). The CDR3 consists of 15 residues. CDR1 is SQVTM, CDR2 ANQGSEA, per germline. Trimming shortened V by 6 bases and J by 1 base, and 16 bases separated the two germline ends. As DNA, the CDR3 is TGCAGCGTGGCGGGGGGGAGCGGGAGCAATCAGCCCCAGCATTTT. Its protein is CSVAGGSGSNQPQHF.

V gene TRBV27 combines with J gene TRBJ1-2, with 7 bases lining up with TRBD1. J lost 5 bases, V lost 4 bases, and 10 bases had no gene match. The CDR3 contains 15 residues. Per germline, CDR1 MNHEY and CDR2 SMNVEV (reference sequence). The CDR3 bases are TGTGCCAGCAGTTCCCCTGACAGGGCGGCGTATGGCTACACCTTC. It yields the protein CASSSPDRAAYGYTF.

This clone was observed a handful of times. The V and J genes are TRBV30 and TRBJ1-5, with 8 bases matching TRBD1. Germline V lookup: CDR1 GTSNPN, CDR2 SVGIG (reference sequence). The ends lost 3 bases at V and 4 bases at J; junction bases unmatched: 5. The CDR3 is 14 residues long. Here the CDR3 reads CAWSSGQGNQPQHF. The CDR3 nucleotides are TGTGCCTGGAGCTCAGGACAGGGAAATCAGCCCCAGCATTTT.

The V gene is TRBV19, the J gene TRBJ1-5; D is uncertain. Per germline, CDR1 LNHDA and CDR2 SQIVND (reference sequence). Trimming took 2 bases from V and 5 from J, leaving 19 bases between them. The CDR3 contains 17 residues. CDR3 DNA: TGTGCCAGTAGTATATTTGGGGAGGCTTCCGGCTATCAGCCCCAGCATTTT. Its translation: CASSIFGEASGYQPQHF.

V and J are TRBV7-8 and TRBJ1-5; 8 bases align to TRBD1. V gave up 3 bases and J gave up 7 bases; unmatched junction bases: 8. Germline-derived CDR1 and CDR2 are SGHVS and FQNEAQ. The CDR3 is 15 amino acids. The CDR3 loop reads CASSFRDRGEQPQHF. The CDR3, as DNA: TGTGCCAGCAGCTTTCGTGACAGGGGTGAACAGCCCCAGCATTTT.

The chain joins TRBV7-9 to TRBJ1-6, with D uncertain. Germline V lookup: CDR1 SEHNR, CDR2 FQNEAQ (reference sequence). The germline V and J ends were trimmed by 3 bases and 7 bases, with 10 bases remaining between them. The CDR3 covers 14 residues. The CDR3 nucleotides are TGTGCCAGCAGCTTCTCGGACTTCAATTCACCCCTCCACTTT. As protein: CASSFSDFNSPLHF.

The chain is built from TRBV30 and TRBJ1-2; D not resolved. Germline V gene data show CDR1 as GTSNPN and CDR2 as SVGIG (reference sequence). The V end lost 0 bases, the J end lost 0 bases, and 17 bases lay between the germline ends. The CDR3 is made up of 17 amino acids. CDR3 sequence: CAWSVVREWQTNYGYTF. The DNA for the CDR3 is TGTGCCTGGAGTGTAGTCCGGGAGTGGCAGACTAACTATGGCTACACCTTC.

The chain joins TRBV28 to TRBJ2-4; 10 bases fit TRBD2. This CDR3 contains 12 residues. The germline V gene encodes CDR1 MDHEN and CDR2 SYDVKM. Losses at the gene ends were 8 bases for V and 5 bases for J; bases not matched to a gene: 0. The CDR3 DNA sequence: TGTGCCAGCGGACTAGCGGAAAACATTCAGTACTTC. Translating it yields CASGLAENIQYF. Looking up the rest from reference TRBV28 and TRBJ2-4 gives the full variable domain: DVKVTQSSRYLVKRTGEKVFLECVQDMDHENMFWYRQDPGLGLRLIYFSYDVKMKEKGDIPEGYSVSREKKERFSLILESASTNQTSMYLCASGLAENIQYFGAGTRLSVL.

V is TRBV6-1 and J is TRBJ1-1; D gene ambiguous. The length of the CDR3 is 13 residues. The germline CDR1 and CDR2 sequences are MNHNS and SASEGT. V was pared by 2 bases and J by 10 bases, with 14 bases between. DNA of the CDR3: TGTGCCAGCAGTGAAAGTGCAGGTGTGGTAGCTTTCTTT. This gives the protein CASSESAGVVAFF.

The J gene is TRBJ1-5, the V gene TRBV24-1; TRBD1 aligns across 9 bases. The CDR3 covers 16 residues. The ends lost 2 bases at V and 9 bases at J; junction bases unmatched: 10. Germline-derived CDR1 and CDR2 are KGHDR and SFDVKD. The CDR3 here is CATSDSTGGHSWPQHF. The CDR3 DNA reads as TGTGCCACCAGTGATTCGACAGGGGGTCATTCATGGCCCCAGCATTTT.

The V and J genes are TRBV29-1 and TRBJ1-2; possible D gene TRBD1, 5 bases. The germline V gene has CDR1 SQVTM and CDR2 ANQGSEA. The length of the CDR3 is 13 residues. V lost 2 bases to trimming and J lost 3 bases, with 10 bases between them. The CDR3: CSVEQGSHYGYTF. As DNA, the CDR3 is TGCAGCGTTGAACAGGGTTCGCACTATGGCTACACCTTC.

This sequence joins TRBV3-1 (or the pseudogene TRBV3-2) and TRBJ1-2; 7 bases align to TRBD1. Trimming removed 4 bases from V and 2 bases from J; junction bases left unmatched: 7. Germline V gene data show CDR1 as LGHDT and CDR2 as YNNKEL (reference sequence). There are 15 residues in the CDR3. CDR3 DNA sequence: TGTGCCAGCAGCCGACGGACAGGACCAAACTATGGCTACACCTTC. This encodes CASSRRTGPNYGYTF.

V is TRBV5-1 and J is TRBJ2-2, with TRBD2 matching over 8 bases. Germline trimming cut 1 base from V and 7 bases from J; bases unmatched to any gene: 9. CDR1 and CDR2 (germline): SGHRS, YFSETQ. The CDR3 contains 16 residues. CDR3 protein: CASSLRSGSSNGELFF. The CDR3 DNA reads as TGCGCCAGCAGCTTGAGGAGCGGGAGTAGTAACGGGGAGCTGTTTTTT.

V usage is TRBV7-2 and J usage is TRBJ1-1; TRBD1 agrees at 10 bases. The CDR3 totals 14 residues. J gave up 6 bases and V 3 bases, and 4 bases lay outside the gene matches. The germline V gene has CDR1 SGHTA and CDR2 FQGNSA. Here the CDR3 DNA reads TGTGCCAGCAGCTTTGACAGGGGGCGAGCTGAAGCTTTCTTT. It codes for CASSFDRGRAEAFF.

This clone showed up just once. The V call is TRBV10-3, the J call TRBJ1-1, with D tentatively TRBD1 (6 bases). This CDR3 is 13 amino acids long. Germline V gene lookup returns CDR1 ENHRY and CDR2 SYGVKD. V was cut by 10 bases and J by 5 bases, with 17 bases left in between. CDR3 amino acids: CATTPGARTEAFF. CDR3 sequence (DNA): TGTGCCACAACCCCAGGGGCTCGGACTGAAGCTTTCTTT.

The chain combines TRBV28 with TRBJ1-6, with D unresolved. V dropped 6 bases and J dropped 7 bases, with 4 bases sitting between them. This CDR3 spans 11 amino acids. The germline V gene encodes CDR1 MDHEN and CDR2 SYDVKM. The CDR3 DNA is TGTGCCAGCAGGTCAAATTCACCCCTCCACTTT. This encodes CASRSNSPLHF. Supplemented by reference TRBV28 and TRBJ1-6, the full variable domain reads DVKVTQSSRYLVKRTGEKVFLECVQDMDHENMFWYRQDPGLGLRLIYFSYDVKMKEKGDIPEGYSVSREKKERFSLILESASTNQTSMYLCASRSNSPLHFGNGTRLTVT.

The rearrangement links TRBV27 to TRBJ1-5; D not certain. The CDR3 length is 14 residues. V lost 5 bases to trimming and J lost 4 bases, with 12 bases between them. Germline-derived CDR1 and CDR2 are MNHEY and SMNVEV (reference sequence). The CDR3 spells CASSLSRVNQPQHF. The CDR3 nucleotides read TGTGCCAGCAGTCTCTCACGGGTAAATCAGCCCCAGCATTTT.